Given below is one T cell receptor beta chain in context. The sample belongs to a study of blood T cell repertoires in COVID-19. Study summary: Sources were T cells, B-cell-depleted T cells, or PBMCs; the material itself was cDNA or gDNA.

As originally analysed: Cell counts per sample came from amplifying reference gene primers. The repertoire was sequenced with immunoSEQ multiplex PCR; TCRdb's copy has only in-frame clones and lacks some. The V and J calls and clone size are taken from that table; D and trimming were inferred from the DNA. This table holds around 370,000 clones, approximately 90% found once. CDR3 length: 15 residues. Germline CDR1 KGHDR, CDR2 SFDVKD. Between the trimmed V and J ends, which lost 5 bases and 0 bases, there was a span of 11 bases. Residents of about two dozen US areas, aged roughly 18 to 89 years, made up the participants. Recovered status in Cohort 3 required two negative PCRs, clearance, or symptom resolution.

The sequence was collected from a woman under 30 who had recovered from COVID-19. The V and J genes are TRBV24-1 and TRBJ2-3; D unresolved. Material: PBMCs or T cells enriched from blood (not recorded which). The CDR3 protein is CATSGRLESTDTQYF. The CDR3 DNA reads TGTGCCACCAGTGGACGGCTAGAGAGCACAGATACGCAGTATTTT.